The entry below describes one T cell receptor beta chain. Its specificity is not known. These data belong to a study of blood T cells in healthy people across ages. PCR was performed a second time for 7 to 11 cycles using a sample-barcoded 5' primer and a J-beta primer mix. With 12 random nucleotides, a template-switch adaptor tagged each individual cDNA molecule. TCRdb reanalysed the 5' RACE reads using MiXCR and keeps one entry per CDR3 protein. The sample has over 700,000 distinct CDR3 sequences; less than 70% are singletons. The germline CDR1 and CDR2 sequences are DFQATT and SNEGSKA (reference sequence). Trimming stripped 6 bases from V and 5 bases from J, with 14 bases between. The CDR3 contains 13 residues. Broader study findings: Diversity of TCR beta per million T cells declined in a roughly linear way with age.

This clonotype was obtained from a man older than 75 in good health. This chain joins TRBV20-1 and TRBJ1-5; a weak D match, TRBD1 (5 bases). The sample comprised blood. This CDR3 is CSAGEGKDQPQHF. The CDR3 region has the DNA TGCAGTGCGGGAGAGGGGAAGGATCAGCCCCAGCATTTT.